This paragraph covers one TCR beta chain sequence. The antigen is unknown. Each TCR beta library was made by quantitative 5'-RACE that incorporated molecular barcodes. From the 5' RACE reads, TCRdb called clonotypes with MiXCR, one entry per CDR3 protein. The table lists a few hundred thousand distinct CDR3 sequences, 15% to 20% of them singletons, with approximately 32% in the top ten. Germline V gene sequence: CDR1 SGHRS, CDR2 YFSETQ. The germline V and J ends were trimmed by 4 bases and 2 bases, with 4 bases remaining between them. The CDR3 runs 11 residues. The data derive from a study of CD8 T cells in ankylosing spondylitis. Points from the study as a whole: It was reported that disease-linked clones were significantly enriched in matched ankylosing spondylitis synovial fluid. Apparently characteristic of ankylosing spondylitis blood was a TCR beta motif (under ten highly homologous variants).

J is TRBJ2-7 and V is TRBV5-1; no firm D call. This TCR was recovered from a male donor with ankylosing spondylitis or in good health (not recorded which). Source material: blood, either unsorted or a sorted T cell fraction (not recorded which). This CDR3 reads CASSIAYEQYF. The CDR3 DNA is TGCGCCAGCAGCATAGCCTACGAGCAGTACTTC.